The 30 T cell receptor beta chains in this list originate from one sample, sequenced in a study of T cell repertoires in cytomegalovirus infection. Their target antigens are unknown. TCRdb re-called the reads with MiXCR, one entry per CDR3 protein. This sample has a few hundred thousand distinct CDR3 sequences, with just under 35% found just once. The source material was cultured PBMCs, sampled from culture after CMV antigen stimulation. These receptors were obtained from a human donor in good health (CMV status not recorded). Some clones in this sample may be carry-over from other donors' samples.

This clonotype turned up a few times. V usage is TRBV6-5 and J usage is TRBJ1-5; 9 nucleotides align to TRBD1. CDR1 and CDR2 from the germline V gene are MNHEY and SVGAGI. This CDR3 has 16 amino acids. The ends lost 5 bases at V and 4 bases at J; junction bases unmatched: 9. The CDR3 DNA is TGTGCCAGCAGTCCTCCGAACGGACAGGGGAATCAGCCCCAGCATTTT. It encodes CASSPPNGQGNQPQHF.

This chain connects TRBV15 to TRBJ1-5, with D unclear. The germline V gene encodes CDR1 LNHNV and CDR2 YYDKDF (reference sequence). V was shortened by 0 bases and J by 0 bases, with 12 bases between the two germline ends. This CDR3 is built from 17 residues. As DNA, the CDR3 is TGTGCCACCAGCAGAGACAAAGGGATTAATAGCAATCAGCCCCAGCATTTT. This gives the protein CATSRDKGINSNQPQHF.

The CDR3 bases are TGTGCCAGCAGTTACCGAGATAACGCCTATAATTCACCCCTCCACTTT. This gives the protein CASSYRDNAYNSPLHF. The chain uses TRBV6-2 or TRBV6-3 and TRBJ1-6; D is undetermined. In germline, CDR1 is MNHEY, CDR2 SVGEGT. This CDR3 comprises 16 residues. Trimming left V 2 bases short and J 2 bases short, with 10 bases between.

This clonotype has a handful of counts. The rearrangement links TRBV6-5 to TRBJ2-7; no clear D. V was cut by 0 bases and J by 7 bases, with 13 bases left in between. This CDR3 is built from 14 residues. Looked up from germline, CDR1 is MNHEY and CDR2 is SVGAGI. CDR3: CASSYSVRLGEQYF. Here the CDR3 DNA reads TGTGCCAGCAGTTACTCGGTGCGCCTTGGGGAGCAGTACTTC.

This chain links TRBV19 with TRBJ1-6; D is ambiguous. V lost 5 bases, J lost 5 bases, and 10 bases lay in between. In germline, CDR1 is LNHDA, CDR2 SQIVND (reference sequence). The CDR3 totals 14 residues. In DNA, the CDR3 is TGTGCCAGTAGTTCCCGAAGAAATAATTCACCCCTCCACTTT. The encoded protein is CASSSRRNNSPLHF.

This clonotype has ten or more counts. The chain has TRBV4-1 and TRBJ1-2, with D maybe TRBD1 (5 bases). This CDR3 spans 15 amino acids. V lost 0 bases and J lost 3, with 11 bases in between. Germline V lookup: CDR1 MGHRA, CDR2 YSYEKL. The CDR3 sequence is CASSQERGTDYGYTF. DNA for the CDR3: TGCGCCAGCAGCCAAGAACGGGGGACGGACTATGGCTACACCTTC.

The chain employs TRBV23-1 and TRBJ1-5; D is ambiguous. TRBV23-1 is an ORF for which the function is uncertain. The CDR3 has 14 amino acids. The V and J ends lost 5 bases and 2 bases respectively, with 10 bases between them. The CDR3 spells CASSCQRGNQPQHF. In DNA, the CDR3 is TGCGCCAGCAGTTGTCAGCGGGGCAATCAGCCCCAGCATTTT.

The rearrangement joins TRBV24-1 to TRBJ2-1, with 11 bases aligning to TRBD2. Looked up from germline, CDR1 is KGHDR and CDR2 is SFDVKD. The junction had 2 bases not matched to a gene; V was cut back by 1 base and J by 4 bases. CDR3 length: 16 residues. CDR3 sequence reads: CATSDFGTSGYNEQFF. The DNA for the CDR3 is TGTGCCACCAGTGATTTTGGGACTAGCGGATACAATGAGCAGTTCTTC.

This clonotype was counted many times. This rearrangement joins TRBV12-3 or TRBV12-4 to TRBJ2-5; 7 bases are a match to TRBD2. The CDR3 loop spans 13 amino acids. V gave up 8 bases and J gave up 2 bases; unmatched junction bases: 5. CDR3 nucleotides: TGTGCCAGCGGGCGGGGGTCTCAAGAGACCCAGTACTTC. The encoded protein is CASGRGSQETQYF.

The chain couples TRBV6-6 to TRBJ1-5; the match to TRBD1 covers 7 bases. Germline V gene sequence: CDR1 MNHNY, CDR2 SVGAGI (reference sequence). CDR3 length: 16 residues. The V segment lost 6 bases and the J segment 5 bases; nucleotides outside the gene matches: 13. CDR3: CASSLIIDRVDQPQHF. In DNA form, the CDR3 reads TGTGCCAGCAGCCTGATTATTGACAGGGTAGATCAGCCCCAGCATTTT.

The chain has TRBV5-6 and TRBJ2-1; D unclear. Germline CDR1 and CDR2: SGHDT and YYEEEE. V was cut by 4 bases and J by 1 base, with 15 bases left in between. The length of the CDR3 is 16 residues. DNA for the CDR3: TGTGCCAGCAGCCCCTCCATCGGTAGGTCCTACAATGAGCAGTTCTTC. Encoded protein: CASSPSIGRSYNEQFF.

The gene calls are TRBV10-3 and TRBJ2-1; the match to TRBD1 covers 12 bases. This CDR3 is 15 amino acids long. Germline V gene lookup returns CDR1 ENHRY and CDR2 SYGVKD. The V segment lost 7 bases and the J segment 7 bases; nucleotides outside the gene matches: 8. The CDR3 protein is CAINYRDRGQNEQFF. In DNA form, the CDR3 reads TGTGCCATCAATTACCGGGACAGGGGGCAGAATGAGCAGTTCTTC.

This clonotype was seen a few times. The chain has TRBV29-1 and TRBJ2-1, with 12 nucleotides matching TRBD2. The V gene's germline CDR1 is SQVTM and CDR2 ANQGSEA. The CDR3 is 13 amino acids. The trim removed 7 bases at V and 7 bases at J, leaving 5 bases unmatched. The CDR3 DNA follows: TGCAGCGGAGGACTAGCGGGATTGAATGAGCAGTTCTTC. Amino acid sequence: CSGGLAGLNEQFF.

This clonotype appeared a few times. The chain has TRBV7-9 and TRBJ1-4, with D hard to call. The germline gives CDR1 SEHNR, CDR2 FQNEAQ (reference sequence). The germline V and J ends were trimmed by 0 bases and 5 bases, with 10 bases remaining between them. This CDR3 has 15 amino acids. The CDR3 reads CASSLARSRNEKLFF. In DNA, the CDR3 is TGTGCCAGCAGCTTAGCGAGGAGTAGAAATGAAAAACTGTTTTTT.

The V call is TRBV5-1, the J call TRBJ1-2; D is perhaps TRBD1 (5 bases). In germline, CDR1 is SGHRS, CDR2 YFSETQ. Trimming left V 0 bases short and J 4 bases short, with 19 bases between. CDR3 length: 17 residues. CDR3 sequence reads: CASSLAGGVDVIYGYTF. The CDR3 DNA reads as TGCGCCAGCAGCTTGGCGGGAGGGGTCGACGTCATCTATGGCTACACCTTC.

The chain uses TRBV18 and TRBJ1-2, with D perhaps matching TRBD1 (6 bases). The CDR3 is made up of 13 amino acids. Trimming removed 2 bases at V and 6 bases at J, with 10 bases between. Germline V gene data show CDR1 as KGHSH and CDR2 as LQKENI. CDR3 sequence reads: CASSPMDSNGYTF. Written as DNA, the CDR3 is TGTGCCAGCTCACCAATGGACAGCAATGGCTACACCTTC.

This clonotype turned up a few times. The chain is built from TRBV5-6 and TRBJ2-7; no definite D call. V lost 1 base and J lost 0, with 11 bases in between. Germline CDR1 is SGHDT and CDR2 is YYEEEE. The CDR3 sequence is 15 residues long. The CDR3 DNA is TGTGCCAGCAGCTTGATTGGGGTATCCTCCTACGAGCAGTACGTC. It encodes CASSLIGVSSYEQYV.

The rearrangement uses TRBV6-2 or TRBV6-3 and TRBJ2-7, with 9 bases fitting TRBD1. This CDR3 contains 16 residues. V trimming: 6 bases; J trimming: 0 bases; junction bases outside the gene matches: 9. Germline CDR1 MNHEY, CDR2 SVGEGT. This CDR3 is CASRKTGQGSSYEQYV. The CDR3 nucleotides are TGTGCCAGCAGAAAAACGGGACAGGGTTCCTCCTACGAGCAGTACGTC.

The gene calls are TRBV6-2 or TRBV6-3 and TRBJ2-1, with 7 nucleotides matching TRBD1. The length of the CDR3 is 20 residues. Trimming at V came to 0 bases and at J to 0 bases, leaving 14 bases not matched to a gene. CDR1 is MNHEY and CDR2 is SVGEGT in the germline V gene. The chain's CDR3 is CASSYSDRYQPQSSYNEQFF. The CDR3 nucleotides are TGTGCCAGCAGTTACTCGGACAGGTACCAGCCCCAGAGCTCCTACAATGAGCAGTTCTTC.

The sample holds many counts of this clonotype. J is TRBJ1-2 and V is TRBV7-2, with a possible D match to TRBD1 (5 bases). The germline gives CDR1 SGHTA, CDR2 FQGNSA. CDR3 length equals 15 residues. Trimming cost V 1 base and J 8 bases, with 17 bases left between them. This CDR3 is CASSLDPGDSDGYTF. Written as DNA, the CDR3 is TGTGCCAGCAGCTTAGATCCGGGGGACTCTGACGGCTACACCTTC.

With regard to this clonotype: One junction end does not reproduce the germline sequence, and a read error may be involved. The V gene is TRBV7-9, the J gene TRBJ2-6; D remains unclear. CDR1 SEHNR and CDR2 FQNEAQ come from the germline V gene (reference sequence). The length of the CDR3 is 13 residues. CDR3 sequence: CASTLSVTNVLTF. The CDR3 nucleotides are TGTGCCAGCACCTTATCGGTCACCAACGTCCTGACTTTC.

The CDR3 DNA reads TGTGCCAGCAGCCACGGACAGGGTGAAGCTTTCTTT. Protein product: CASSHGQGEAFF. V gene TRBV6-6 combines with J gene TRBJ1-1; 8 bases agree with TRBD1. Germline V gives CDR1 MNHNY, CDR2 SVGAGI (reference sequence). The CDR3 totals 12 residues. After removal of 6 bases from V and 7 bases from J, the junction contained 4 bases not matched to a gene.

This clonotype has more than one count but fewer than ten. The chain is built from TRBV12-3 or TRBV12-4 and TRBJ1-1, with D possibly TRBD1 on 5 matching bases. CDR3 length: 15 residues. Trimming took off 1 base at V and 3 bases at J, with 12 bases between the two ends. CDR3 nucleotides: TGTGCCAGCAGTTTAGAGGGGTGGGGGGACACTGAAGCTTTCTTT. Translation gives CASSLEGWGDTEAFF.

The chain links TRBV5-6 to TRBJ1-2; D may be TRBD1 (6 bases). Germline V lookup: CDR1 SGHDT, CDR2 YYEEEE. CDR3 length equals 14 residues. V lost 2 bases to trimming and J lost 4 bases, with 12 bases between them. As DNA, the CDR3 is TGTGCCAGCAGCTTTTTAGGGGGTTCCTATGGCTACACCTTC. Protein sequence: CASSFLGGSYGYTF.

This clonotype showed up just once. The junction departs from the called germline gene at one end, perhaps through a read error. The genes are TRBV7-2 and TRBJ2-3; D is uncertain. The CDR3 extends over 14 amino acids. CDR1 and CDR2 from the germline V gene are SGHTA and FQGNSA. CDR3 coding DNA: TGTGCCAGCAGCTTAGGGAGATCGGCAGATACGCCGTATTTT. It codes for CASSLGRSADTPYF.

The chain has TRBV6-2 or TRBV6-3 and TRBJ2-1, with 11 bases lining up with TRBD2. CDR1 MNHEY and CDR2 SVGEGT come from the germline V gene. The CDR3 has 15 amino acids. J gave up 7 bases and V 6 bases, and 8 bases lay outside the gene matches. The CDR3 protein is CASSQLAGVANEQFF. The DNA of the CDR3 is TGTGCCAGCAGCCAACTAGCGGGAGTGGCTAATGAGCAGTTCTTC.

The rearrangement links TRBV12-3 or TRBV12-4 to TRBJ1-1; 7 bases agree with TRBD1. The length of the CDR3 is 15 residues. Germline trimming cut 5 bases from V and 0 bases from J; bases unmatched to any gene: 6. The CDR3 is CASSLRQGLNTEAFF. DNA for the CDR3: TGTGCCAGCAGTCTAAGACAGGGACTGAACACTGAAGCTTTCTTT.

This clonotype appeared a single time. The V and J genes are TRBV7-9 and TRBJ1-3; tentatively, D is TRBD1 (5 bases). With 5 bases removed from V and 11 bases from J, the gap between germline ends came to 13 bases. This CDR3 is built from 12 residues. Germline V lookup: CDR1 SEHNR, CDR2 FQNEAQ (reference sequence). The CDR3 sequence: CASSHTGPAIYF. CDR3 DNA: TGTGCCAGCAGCCATACAGGCCCCGCCATATATTTT.

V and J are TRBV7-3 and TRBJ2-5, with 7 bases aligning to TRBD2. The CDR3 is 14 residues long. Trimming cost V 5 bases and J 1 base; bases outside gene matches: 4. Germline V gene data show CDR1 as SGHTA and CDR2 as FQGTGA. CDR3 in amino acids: CASSRAGTQETQYF. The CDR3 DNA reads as TGTGCCAGCAGCCGAGCGGGAACCCAAGAGACCCAGTACTTC.

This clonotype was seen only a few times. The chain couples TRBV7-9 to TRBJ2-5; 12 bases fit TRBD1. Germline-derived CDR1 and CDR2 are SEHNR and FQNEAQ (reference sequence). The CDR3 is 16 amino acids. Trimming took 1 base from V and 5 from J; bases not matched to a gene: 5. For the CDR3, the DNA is TGTGCCAGCAGCTTAGTCGGGACAGGGGGCGCGGAGACCCAGTACTTC. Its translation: CASSLVGTGGAETQYF.